The 22 T cell receptor beta chains below were found in one sample sequenced in a study of T cells in Graves' hyperthyroidism and ophthalmopathy. RNA transcripts gave rise to amplified TCR beta CDR3 regions. The HTBI primer set served for first-round RT-PCR of the TCR CDR3. One entry per CDR3 protein, called by TCRdb with MiXCR from the multiplex PCR reads. The table shows approximately 430,000 distinct CDR3 sequences, with around 16% occurring only once. Sequencing input: blood. These TCRs come from a woman under 30 with Graves' hyperthyroidism.

This clonotype was seen more than once but under ten times. The rearrangement joins TRBV2 to TRBJ2-3; D possibly corresponds to TRBD1 (5 bases). V lost 3 bases and J 2 bases, leaving 9 bases between the germline ends. Germline values: CDR1 SNHLY, CDR2 FYNNEI. The CDR3 spans 14 residues. The CDR3 sequence is CASSDPGPTDTQYF. Written as DNA, the CDR3 is TGTGCCAGCAGTGACCCAGGGCCCACAGATACGCAGTATTTT.

This clonotype was seen at least ten times. V gene TRBV3-1 combines with J gene TRBJ2-2; D remains ambiguous. The CDR3 covers 15 residues. The V end was cut by 1 base, the J end by 2 bases, with 8 bases between. CDR1 and CDR2 (germline): LGHDT, YNNKEL (reference sequence). The CDR3 DNA reads as TGTGCCAGCAGCCAAGGGGTTACAAACACCGGGGAGCTGTTTTTT. This gives the protein CASSQGVTNTGELFF.

This clonotype occurred many times. This sequence joins TRBV6-1 and TRBJ2-1, with 10 bases identical to TRBD1. The germline V gene has CDR1 MNHNS and CDR2 SASEGT. Trimming at V came to 7 bases and at J to 5 bases, leaving 8 bases not matched to a gene. The CDR3 is 15 amino acids. CDR3 residues: CASNSGQGYNNEQFF. The DNA of the CDR3 is TGTGCCAGCAACTCGGGACAGGGGTACAACAATGAGCAGTTCTTC.

This clonotype was counted a few times. The chain recombines TRBV9 with TRBJ1-2; D not resolved. The CDR3 runs to 16 residues. V was cut by 4 bases and J by 4 bases, with 20 bases left in between. CDR1 and CDR2 from the germline V gene are SGDLS and YYNGEE. As DNA, the CDR3 is TGTGCCAGCAGCTCCCGCGGGGATGTGATTCCCTATGGCTACACCTTC. Protein sequence: CASSSRGDVIPYGYTF.

This clonotype has a count of ten or more. V is TRBV5-5 and J is TRBJ2-1; D uncertain. From germline, CDR1 is SGHKS and CDR2 YYEKEE (reference sequence). The CDR3 spans 13 residues. V lost 1 base and J lost 3, with 5 bases in between. The CDR3 region has the DNA TGTGCCAGCAGCTTGACAATCTACAATGAGCAGTTCTTC. Translated, it gives CASSLTIYNEQFF. The variable domain in full, completed from reference TRBV5-5 and TRBJ2-1, reads DAGVTQSPTHLIKTRGQQVTLRCSPISGHKSVSWYQQVLGQGPQFIFQYYEKEERGRGNFPDRFSARQFPNYSSELNVNALLLGDSALYLCASSLTIYNEQFFGPGTRLTVL.

This clonotype showed up many times. The junction does not match germline at one end; this may be a read error. This chain uses TRBV5-1 with TRBJ1-2; 10 positions agree with TRBD1. This CDR3 has 13 residues. CDR1 and CDR2 (germline): SGHRS, YFSETQ. The CDR3 nucleotides read TGTGCCAGCAGCTTGGACAGGGGGTATGGCTACACCTTC. Its translation is CASSLDRGYGYTF.

About this clonotype: One end of the junction does not line up with germline, which may come from a read error. V is TRBV6-5 and J is TRBJ1-1; D unresolved. This CDR3 is built from 13 residues. Germline V gene sequence: CDR1 MNHEY, CDR2 SVGAGI. The CDR3 coding sequence is TGTGTCAGCAGTTACGATATGAACACTGAAGCTCTCTTT. This encodes CVSSYDMNTEALF.

This clonotype was detected only a few times. This CDR3 is CASSLALWRGGVIGELFF. The CDR3 DNA follows: TGTGCCAGCAGCTTAGCCCTCTGGCGGGGTGGGGTCATCGGGGAGCTGTTTTTT. V gene TRBV7-8 combines with J gene TRBJ2-2; TRBD2 is a possible D gene (6 bases). The CDR3 is made up of 18 amino acids. Germline V gene data show CDR1 as SGHVS and CDR2 as FQNEAQ. The germline V and J ends were trimmed by 0 bases and 7 bases, with 21 bases remaining between them.

This clonotype was seen many times. V and J are TRBV11-3 and TRBJ1-2; D uncertain. CDR3 size: 13 residues. CDR1 SGHNT and CDR2 YENEEA come from the germline V gene. V was cut by 4 bases and J by 6 bases, with 12 bases left in between. DNA for the CDR3: TGTGCCAGCAGCTCGTGGGGAGCCGATGGCTACACCTTC. Translating it yields CASSSWGADGYTF.

This clonotype was recorded many times. The rearrangement joins TRBV7-9 to TRBJ2-7, with 7 bases lining up with TRBD1. The CDR3 extends over 13 amino acids. Germline assignment: CDR1 SEHNR and CDR2 FQNEAQ (reference sequence). With V trimmed by 2 bases and J by 2 bases, 0 bases remained unmatched. DNA for the CDR3: TGTGCCAGCAGCTTACAGGGGGCCTACGAGCAGTACTTC. This encodes CASSLQGAYEQYF.

This clonotype was counted at least ten times. The chain has TRBV6-1 and TRBJ1-2; D ambiguous. V was cut by 7 bases and J by 4 bases, with 13 bases left in between. Looked up from germline, CDR1 is MNHNS and CDR2 is SASEGT. The CDR3 spans 13 residues. The CDR3 DNA reads as TGTGCCAGCACTACAGAGGGTTTCTATGGCTACACCTTC. It is translated as CASTTEGFYGYTF.

This clonotype was picked up a small number of times. The chain employs TRBV5-4 and TRBJ1-1, with D maybe TRBD1 (5 bases). Germline CDR1 is SGHNT and CDR2 is YYREEE (reference sequence). There are 14 residues in the CDR3. Trimming left V 5 bases short and J 1 base short, with 12 bases between. The CDR3 region has the DNA TGTGCCAGCAGAATGGCGGGGGGGAACACTGAAGCTTTCTTT. Protein product: CASRMAGGNTEAFF.

V and J are TRBV5-4 and TRBJ2-1; D gene uncertain. Germline-derived CDR1 and CDR2 are SGHNT and YYREEE (reference sequence). The CDR3 length is 15 residues. V was cut by 0 bases and J by 5 bases, with 12 bases left in between. The CDR3 coding sequence is TGTGCCAGCAGCTTGGGTAGCCGGTCGAACAATGAGCAGTTCTTC. Amino acids: CASSLGSRSNNEQFF.

The chain employs TRBV2 and TRBJ2-7; 12 bases agree with TRBD2. The junction had 17 bases not matched to a gene; V was cut back by 8 bases and J by 0 bases. The CDR3 covers 19 residues. The V gene's germline CDR1 is SNHLY and CDR2 FYNNEI. The CDR3 region is CASPDSGLAGSLSSYEQYF. The CDR3 DNA reads as TGTGCCAGCCCCGACAGCGGACTAGCGGGGTCCTTGAGCTCCTACGAGCAGTACTTC.

In its sample, this clonotype was seen many times. The chain joins TRBV2 to TRBJ1-4; 10 bases fit TRBD1. The V gene end was trimmed by 3 bases and the J gene end by 7 bases; junction bases not matched to a gene: 2. Germline V lookup: CDR1 SNHLY, CDR2 FYNNEI. The CDR3 is made up of 14 amino acids. This CDR3 reads CASSEGTGVEKLFF. In DNA, the CDR3 is TGTGCCAGCAGTGAGGGGACAGGGGTTGAAAAACTGTTTTTT.

This clonotype was counted at least ten times. The V gene is TRBV28, the J gene TRBJ2-3; D is uncertain. There are 15 residues in the CDR3. Deletions cut 7 bases from V and 1 base from J, with 15 bases between. CDR1 and CDR2 from the germline V gene are MDHEN and SYDVKM. DNA for the CDR3: TGTGCCAGCACCCCACGCGGTGTCGGCACAGATACGCAGTATTTT. Protein: CASTPRGVGTDTQYF.

This clonotype was picked up a small number of times. V is TRBV6-1 and J is TRBJ1-1; 7 bases are a match to TRBD1. The CDR3 contains 18 residues. Trimming removed 2 bases from V and 1 base from J; junction bases left unmatched: 13. Germline lookup yields CDR1 MNHNS and CDR2 SASEGT. CDR3 sequence: CASSEHNSYRTGNTEAFF. As DNA, the CDR3 is TGTGCCAGCAGTGAACATAACTCCTACAGGACAGGGAACACTGAAGCTTTCTTT.

This clonotype occurred many times. The chain recombines TRBV18 with TRBJ1-2; 7 nucleotides align to TRBD1. V gave up 5 bases and J gave up 2 bases; unmatched junction bases: 5. The germline V gene has CDR1 KGHSH and CDR2 LQKENI. This CDR3 has 14 amino acids. CDR3 nucleotides: TGTGCCAGCTCATCTTCGACAGGGAACTATGGCTACACCTTC. It translates to CASSSSTGNYGYTF.

Many counts were recorded for this clonotype. The chain uses TRBV3-1 and TRBJ1-2; D remains unclear. Germline lookup yields CDR1 LGHDT and CDR2 YNNKEL (reference sequence). Deletions cut 3 bases from V and 5 bases from J, with 22 bases between. This CDR3 is built from 17 residues. The CDR3 DNA reads as TGTGCCAGCAGCCATGGAGGCCTTTCGCGGGCGACTTATGGCTACACCTTC. Translated: CASSHGGLSRATYGYTF.

Many counts were recorded for this clonotype. The chain joins TRBV10-3 to TRBJ2-3; 8 bases agree with TRBD2. The CDR3 is 14 amino acids. V dropped 8 bases and J dropped 1; count of bases not matched to a gene: 5. CDR1 and CDR2 from the germline V gene are ENHRY and SYGVKD. The CDR3: CAIRAGVGTDTQYF. The DNA for the CDR3 is TGTGCCATCCGAGCGGGAGTTGGCACAGATACGCAGTATTTT.

This clonotype was observed many times. The rearrangement joins TRBV27 to TRBJ2-7; 7 nucleotides line up with TRBD1. The CDR3 totals 15 residues. The germline CDR1 and CDR2 sequences are MNHEY and SMNVEV (reference sequence). Trimming removed 4 bases from V and 3 bases from J; junction bases left unmatched: 9. In nucleotides, the CDR3 is TGTGCCAGCAGTTCACCCCCAACAGGGGTCTACGAGCAGTACTTC. It is translated as CASSSPPTGVYEQYF.

This clonotype was counted many times. The chain has TRBV6-1 and TRBJ1-6; the match to TRBD1 covers 9 bases. The CDR3 consists of 15 residues. Germline trimming cut 6 bases from V and 7 bases from J; bases unmatched to any gene: 7. Germline loops: CDR1 MNHNS, CDR2 SASEGT. CDR3 nucleotides: TGTGCCAGCAGGGACAGGGGTTCCTTAAATTCACCCCTCCACTTT. As protein: CASRDRGSLNSPLHF.